This section outlines one TCR beta chain sequence together with its context. The sample comes from a study of CD8 T cells in Susac syndrome. RNA amounts of 0.5 to 1 ug underwent reverse transcription with random hexamers. TCRdb used MiXCR to reprocess the immunoSEQ multiplex PCR reads, holding one entry per CDR3 protein. There are about 150,000 distinct CDR3 sequences in the sample; approximately 96% occur only once, and less than 0.085% lies in the top ten. The length of the CDR3 is 12 residues. Trimming shortened V by 5 bases and J by 13 bases, and 16 bases separated the two germline ends. This chain joins TRBV12-3 or TRBV12-4 and TRBJ2-3; D perhaps matches TRBD2 (6 bases). The receptor's source is a human donor with Susac syndrome. The sample consisted of CD4+ T cells from PBMCs. CDR3 DNA: TGTGCCAGCAGTCCCCACACGGGGGAGGAGTATTTT. Amino acids: CASSPHTGEEYF.